These 23 T cell receptor beta chains were sequenced from one sample in a study of T cell responses to AZD1222 COVID-19 vaccine. Sequencing was performed with immunoSEQ multiplex PCR; in TCRdb, only in-frame clones are kept and a portion is missing. The sample includes around 150,000 clones, roughly 89% of them seen just once. The material was peripheral blood, obtained on day 0 of AZD1222 vaccination. Every receptor here comes from an adult in good health.

V gene TRBV28 combines with J gene TRBJ2-1; 8 bases fit TRBD1. The ends lost 6 bases at V and 7 bases at J; junction bases unmatched: 8. Germline lookup yields CDR1 MDHEN and CDR2 SYDVKM. The CDR3 contains 14 residues. CDR3 amino acids: CASRPDRGWNEQFF. As DNA, the CDR3 is TGTGCCAGCAGACCTGACAGGGGCTGGAATGAGCAGTTCTTC.

This clone was counted a single time. The chain links TRBV23-1 to TRBJ2-3; D is perhaps TRBD1 (6 bases). TRBV23-1 is an ORF for which the function is uncertain. The CDR3 consists of 19 residues. The V end was cut by 3 bases, the J end by 0 bases, with 22 bases between. CDR3 DNA sequence: TGCGCCAGCAGTCAGAAGATGTGGACAGCCACTACTAGCACAGATACGCAGTATTTT. This translates into CASSQKMWTATTSTDTQYF.

In its sample, this clone was seen once. The rearrangement joins TRBV5-1 to TRBJ1-2; unclear D gene. Germline V gene data show CDR1 as SGHRS and CDR2 as YFSETQ. The ends were cut back, 0 bases at V and 3 bases at J, with 12 bases in the middle. The CDR3 has 15 amino acids. The CDR3 nucleotides are TGCGCCAGCAGCTTGGATGAGGGCAGCTACTATGGCTACACCTTC. It yields the protein CASSLDEGSYYGYTF.

The chain carries TRBV7-2 and TRBJ2-7; D might be TRBD1 (6 bases). Germline values: CDR1 SGHTA, CDR2 FQGNSA. The CDR3 consists of 14 residues. Trimming pared 1 base from V and 5 bases from J, leaving 12 bases between. The CDR3 here is CASSLDRVTDEQYF. The CDR3 DNA is TGTGCCAGCAGCTTAGACAGGGTGACAGACGAGCAGTACTTC.

The genes are TRBV9 and TRBJ2-1; D is unclear. The CDR3 length is 16 residues. Germline loops: CDR1 SGDLS, CDR2 YYNGEE. The germline V and J ends were trimmed by 0 bases and 0 bases, with 10 bases remaining between them. The CDR3 loop reads CASSVVGQASYNEQFF. For the CDR3, the DNA is TGTGCCAGCAGCGTAGTTGGCCAGGCCTCCTACAATGAGCAGTTCTTC.

This sequence joins TRBV18 and TRBJ1-4; D unclear. Germline CDR1 reads KGHSH; CDR2 reads LQKENI. V gave up 8 bases and J gave up 4 bases, with 14 bases separating them. There are 14 residues in the CDR3. The chain's CDR3 is CASPTSSGNEKLFF. As DNA, the CDR3 is TGTGCCAGCCCGACGAGTTCAGGTAATGAAAAACTGTTTTTT.

This chain connects TRBV27 to TRBJ2-3; D is unresolved. From germline, CDR1 is MNHEY and CDR2 SMNVEV (reference sequence). Trimming took 4 bases from V and 0 from J, leaving 14 bases between them. The CDR3 consists of 16 residues. The DNA for the CDR3 is TGTGCCAGCAGTTCCACCTTTTCTCCTAGCACAGATACGCAGTATTTT. Its protein is CASSSTFSPSTDTQYF.

Comments on this clone: Other DNA sequences of this sample code for an identical CDR3. The chain couples TRBV18 to TRBJ2-3; D unclear. Germline values: CDR1 KGHSH, CDR2 LQKENI. Between the trimmed V and J ends, which lost 2 bases and 2 bases, there was a span of 11 bases. The CDR3 runs to 15 residues. As DNA, the CDR3 is TGTGCCAGCTCACCAGAGCTGTTTAACACAGATACGCAGTATTTT. Its translation is CASSPELFNTDTQYF. The variable domain in full, completed from reference TRBV18 and TRBJ2-3, reads NAGVMQNPRHLVRRRGQEARLRCSPMKGHSHVYWYRQLPEEGLKFMVYLQKENIIDESGMPKERFSAEFPKEGPSILRIQQVVRGDSAAYFCASSPELFNTDTQYFGPGTRLTVL.

V gene TRBV7-2 combines with J gene TRBJ2-1, with no clear D. The CDR3 is made up of 13 amino acids. CDR1 and CDR2 from the germline V gene are SGHTA and FQGNSA. Trimming stripped 2 bases from V and 8 bases from J, with 10 bases between. CDR3 coding DNA: TGTGCCAGCAGCTTAACTGGCGCACATGAGCAGTTCTTC. Translation: CASSLTGAHEQFF.

This clone was found once. The CDR3 reads CASSLMGLITDTQYF. In nucleotides, the CDR3 is TGTGCCAGCAGCTTAATGGGACTGATCACAGATACGCAGTATTTT. This chain links TRBV7-2 with TRBJ2-3; a weak D match, TRBD2 (6 bases). The germline V and J ends were trimmed by 2 bases and 2 bases, with 11 bases remaining between them. Germline V gives CDR1 SGHTA, CDR2 FQGNSA. CDR3 length: 15 amino acids.

A word on this clone: The sample has other DNA sequences that encode this CDR3 too. The V call is TRBV7-9, the J call TRBJ1-5; a weak D match, TRBD1 (5 bases). The CDR3 contains 14 residues. Trimming took 1 base from V and 5 from J, leaving 9 bases between them. The germline V gene has CDR1 SEHNR and CDR2 FQNEAQ (reference sequence). Here the CDR3 DNA reads TGTGCCAGCAGCTTAGGACGAGGGGATCAGCCCCAGCATTTT. Amino acid sequence: CASSLGRGDQPQHF.

This clone was observed once. The chain joins TRBV7-2 to TRBJ1-2; 10 bases line up with TRBD1. In germline, CDR1 is SGHTA, CDR2 FQGNSA. The V segment lost 1 base and the J segment 8 bases; nucleotides outside the gene matches: 4. The CDR3 is 14 residues long. The CDR3 protein is CASSLGDRGWGYTF. DNA of the CDR3: TGTGCCAGCAGCTTAGGGGACAGGGGTTGGGGCTACACCTTC.

The V gene is TRBV20-1, the J gene TRBJ1-2; weak D call: TRBD1 (5 bases). This CDR3 region has 15 residues. Germline V gene sequence: CDR1 DFQATT, CDR2 SNEGSKA (reference sequence). V lost 3 bases, J lost 3 bases, and 17 bases lay in between. This CDR3 reads CSASGTEKPHYGYTF. The CDR3 bases are TGCAGTGCTAGTGGGACGGAAAAACCCCACTATGGCTACACCTTC.

The CDR3 DNA follows: TGTGCCAGCAGCTTTAGGACAGCCGGTGGCTACACCTTC. This translates into CASSFRTAGGYTF. The chain combines TRBV7-2 with TRBJ1-2, with D perhaps TRBD1 (6 bases). In germline, CDR1 is SGHTA, CDR2 FQGNSA. V gave up 3 bases and J gave up 7 bases, with 12 bases separating them. The CDR3 has 13 amino acids.

The rearrangement links TRBV28 to TRBJ1-2, with D perhaps TRBD1 (6 bases). The CDR3 runs 14 residues. V lost 6 bases and J 3 bases, leaving 14 bases between the germline ends. The germline CDR1 and CDR2 sequences are MDHEN and SYDVKM. CDR3 DNA sequence: TGTGCCAGCAGGGCCCCGAGGGGGGACTATGGCTACACCTTC. This encodes CASRAPRGDYGYTF.

V and J are TRBV6-5 and TRBJ1-3, with no clear D. This CDR3 is 14 amino acids long. Germline CDR1 MNHEY, CDR2 SVGAGI. V lost 4 bases and J lost 4, with 11 bases in between. The CDR3 protein is CASSSRIAGNTIYF. As DNA, the CDR3 is TGTGCCAGCAGTTCCCGAATAGCCGGAAACACCATATATTTT.

The rearrangement joins TRBV6-1 to TRBJ2-7; D unclear. V lost 0 bases, J lost 3 bases, and 9 bases lay in between. Germline assignment: CDR1 MNHNS and CDR2 SASEGT. The CDR3 is 14 amino acids. The DNA for the CDR3 is TGTGCCAGCAGTGAAGCTGGCAGAGTCTACGAGCAGTACTTC. Translating gives CASSEAGRVYEQYF.

The chain is built from TRBV2 and TRBJ1-1; unclear D gene. This CDR3 contains 14 residues. Germline V CDR1 and CDR2: SNHLY, FYNNEI. Trimming cost V 7 bases and J 0 bases, with 12 bases left between them. CDR3 sequence: CASKGGRMNTEAFF. Written as DNA, the CDR3 is TGTGCCAGCAAGGGAGGGAGGATGAACACTGAAGCTTTCTTT.

About this clone itself: This sample includes further DNA sequences coding for the same CDR3. The chain is built from TRBV11-3 and TRBJ1-1; no reliable D call. CDR3 length: 13 residues. From germline, CDR1 is SGHNT and CDR2 YENEEA. V lost 5 bases and J 0 bases, leaving 7 bases between the germline ends. CDR3 residues: CASSPQMNTEAFF. DNA for the CDR3: TGTGCCAGCAGCCCTCAGATGAACACTGAAGCTTTCTTT. Based on the CDR3 plus reference TRBV11-3 and TRBJ1-1, the full variable domain is EAGVVQSPRYKIIEKKQPVAFWCNPISGHNTLYWYLQNLGQGPELLIRYENEEAVDDSQLPKDRFSAERLKGVDSTLKIQPAELGDSAVYLCASSPQMNTEAFFGQGTRLTVV.

The chain recombines TRBV6-5 with TRBJ2-7; TRBD2 might be the D (7 bases). CDR3 length equals 13 residues. Germline V lookup: CDR1 MNHEY, CDR2 SVGAGI. V was shortened by 5 bases and J by 6 bases, with 14 bases between the two germline ends. The CDR3 DNA sequence: TGTGCCAGCAGTAAACCAGGGGAGGGCGAGCAGTACTTC. Its translation: CASSKPGEGEQYF.

This clone was counted a single time. This chain uses TRBV7-6 with TRBJ2-7; TRBD2 matches 12 bases. The junction had 4 bases not matched to a gene; V was cut back by 1 base and J by 0 bases. The CDR3 covers 17 residues. The V gene's germline CDR1 is SGHVS and CDR2 FNYEAQ. The CDR3 is CASSLGETSGSSYEQYF. The CDR3 bases are TGTGCCAGCAGCTTAGGGGAGACTAGCGGGAGCTCCTACGAGCAGTACTTC.

DNA of the CDR3: TGTGCCACCAGTGACCATGCAGGGTCGGGCAATCAGCCCCAGCATTTT. It specifies CATSDHAGSGNQPQHF. The chain recombines TRBV24-1 with TRBJ1-5; weak D call: TRBD1 (5 bases). V was trimmed by 4 bases and J by 2 bases, leaving 14 bases between them. The CDR3 is 16 residues long. CDR1 and CDR2 (germline): KGHDR, SFDVKD.

The chain links TRBV27 to TRBJ2-7; weak D call: TRBD1 (6 bases). V was clipped by 4 bases and J by 4 bases, with 14 bases between them. Looked up from germline, CDR1 is MNHEY and CDR2 is SMNVEV (reference sequence). CDR3 length: 14 residues. The CDR3 DNA is TGTGCCAGCAGTTCCCTGGGACAACCTTACGAGCAGTACTTC. Amino acid sequence: CASSSLGQPYEQYF.